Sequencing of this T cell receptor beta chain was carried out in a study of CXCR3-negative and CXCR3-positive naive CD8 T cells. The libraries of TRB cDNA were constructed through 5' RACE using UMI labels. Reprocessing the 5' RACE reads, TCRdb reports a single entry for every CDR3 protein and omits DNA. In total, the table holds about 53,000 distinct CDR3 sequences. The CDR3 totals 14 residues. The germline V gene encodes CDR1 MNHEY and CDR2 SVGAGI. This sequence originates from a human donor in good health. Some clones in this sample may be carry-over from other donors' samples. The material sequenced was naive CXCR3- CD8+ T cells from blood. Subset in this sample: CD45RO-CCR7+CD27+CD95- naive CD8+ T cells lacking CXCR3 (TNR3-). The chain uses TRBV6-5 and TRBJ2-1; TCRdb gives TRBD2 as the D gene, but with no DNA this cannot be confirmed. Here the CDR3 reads CASDSGGSYNEQFF.